This TCR beta chain was obtained from a study of CD8 T cell repertoires and HIV-1 epitope variants. Study information: T cells were stimulated with Twenty-five Gag and Nef peptides separately. Separate from the cultures, 1M uncultured T cells served as baseline. Tested: three Gag epitope families, Nef HW9 and YT9.

The CDR3 is 15 amino acids. V shed 4 bases, J shed 4 bases, and the junction held 8 bases outside the gene matches. The germline V gene encodes CDR1 MGHRA and CDR2 YSYEKL. Whole-study findings and limits: Most of the nine antigen-specific clonotypes appeared cross-reactive to autologous or escape variants.

Using immunoSEQ multiplex PCR, the repertoire was profiled, and TCRdb retains in-frame clones only, with some absent. The data contain 2,500 to 3,500 clones, about 70% of them singletons. Concerning this clone itself: Its antigen is currently unknown.

The V and J genes are TRBV4-1 and TRBJ2-7, with 9 bases matching TRBD2. This clonotype originated in a male donor with HIV. Sample: cultured CD8+ T cells derived from PBMCs. CDR3 DNA sequence: TGCGCCAGCAGCCTTGAAGGTAGCGGGAGTTACGAGCAGTACTTC. Encoded protein: CASSLEGSGSYEQYF.